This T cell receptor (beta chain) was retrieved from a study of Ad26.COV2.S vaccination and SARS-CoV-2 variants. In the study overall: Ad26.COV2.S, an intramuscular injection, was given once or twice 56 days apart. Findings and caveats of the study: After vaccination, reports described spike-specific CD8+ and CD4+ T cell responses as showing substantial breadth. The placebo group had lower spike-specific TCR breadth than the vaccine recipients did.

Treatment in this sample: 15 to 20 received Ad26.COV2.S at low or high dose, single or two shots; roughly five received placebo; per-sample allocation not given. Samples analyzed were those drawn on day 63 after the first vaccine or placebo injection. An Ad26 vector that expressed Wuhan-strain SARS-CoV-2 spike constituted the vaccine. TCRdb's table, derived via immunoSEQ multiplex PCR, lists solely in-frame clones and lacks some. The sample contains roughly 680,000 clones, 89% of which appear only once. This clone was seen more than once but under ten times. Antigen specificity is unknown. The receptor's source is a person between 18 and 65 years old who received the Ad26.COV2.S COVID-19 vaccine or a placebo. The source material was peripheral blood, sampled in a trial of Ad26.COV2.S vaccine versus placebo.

The CDR3 is CAWRKAEETQYF. Here the CDR3 DNA reads TGTGCCTGGAGAAAAGCGGAAGAGACCCAGTACTTC. J is TRBJ2-5 and V is TRBV30; TRBD2 might be the D (5 bases). Germline lookup yields CDR1 GTSNPN and CDR2 SVGIG (reference sequence). V lost 3 bases and J 3 bases, leaving 8 bases between the germline ends. CDR3 size: 12 residues.